The 25 T cell receptor beta chains in this list originate from one sample, sequenced in a study of T cell responses to AZD1222 COVID-19 vaccine. Data came from immunoSEQ multiplex PCR; TCRdb stores just in-frame clones and leaves some out. This table holds 120,000 to 150,000 clones, around 89% found once. The sample in question was peripheral blood, obtained on day 0 of AZD1222 vaccination. These receptors all come from an adult in good health.

The CDR3 sequence is CASSFGVGEQYF. The CDR3 DNA is TGTGCCAGCAGTTTTGGGGTAGGAGAGCAGTACTTC. The rearrangement links TRBV6-2 or TRBV6-3 to TRBJ2-7; D gene ambiguous. The length of the CDR3 is 12 residues. CDR1 and CDR2 from the germline V gene are MNHEY and SVGEGT. V shed 4 bases and J shed 7 bases, with 11 bases lying between them.

The rearrangement uses TRBV5-4 and TRBJ2-7; 9 nucleotides line up with TRBD1. V lost 4 bases, J lost 3 bases, and 2 bases stayed unmatched. Per the germline V gene, CDR1 is SGHNT and CDR2 is YYREEE (reference sequence). The CDR3 sequence is 13 residues long. The CDR3 region has the DNA TGTGCCAGCAGCCTGGACAGGGGCTACGAGCAGTACTTC. This gives the protein CASSLDRGYEQYF.

This chain joins TRBV5-1 and TRBJ2-2, with D perhaps TRBD2 (5 bases). Germline loops: CDR1 SGHRS, CDR2 YFSETQ. Trimming pared 0 bases from V and 5 bases from J, leaving 14 bases between. The length of the CDR3 is 16 residues. CDR3 sequence: CASSLVGGAGTGELFF. The CDR3 bases are TGCGCCAGCAGCTTGGTCGGAGGAGCCGGAACCGGGGAGCTGTTTTTT.

This chain joins TRBV29-1 and TRBJ1-1; TRBD1 is a possible D gene (5 bases). Germline V gene sequence: CDR1 SQVTM, CDR2 ANQGSEA. V shed 3 bases and J shed 5 bases, with 13 bases lying between them. The CDR3 extends over 13 amino acids. CDR3 amino acids: CSVDHGGGTEAFF. The CDR3 DNA sequence: TGCAGCGTTGACCACGGCGGGGGGACTGAAGCTTTCTTT.

The CDR3 DNA follows: TGTGCCAGCAGCTTAATTCTCAATCAGCCCCAGCATTTT. Its protein is CASSLILNQPQHF. The chain employs TRBV7-2 and TRBJ1-5; no reliable D call. With 2 bases removed from V and 3 bases from J, the gap between germline ends came to 5 bases. Germline V gene lookup returns CDR1 SGHTA and CDR2 FQGNSA. The CDR3 is made up of 13 amino acids.

The rearrangement joins TRBV7-2 to TRBJ2-2; D may be TRBD1 (6 bases). Trimming pared 2 bases from V and 3 bases from J, leaving 7 bases between. This CDR3 is built from 14 residues. Germline V gives CDR1 SGHTA, CDR2 FQGNSA. The CDR3 region is CASSLKGDTGELFF. In DNA, the CDR3 is TGTGCCAGCAGCTTAAAGGGGGACACCGGGGAGCTGTTTTTT.

In this sample, this clone turned up once. The chain combines TRBV12-3 or TRBV12-4 with TRBJ2-1; D is undetermined. CDR3 length: 12 residues. V gave up 5 bases and J gave up 2 bases, with 4 bases separating them. CDR3 region: CASSLPYNEQFF. CDR3 sequence (DNA): TGTGCCAGCAGTCTGCCCTACAATGAGCAGTTCTTC.

This rearrangement joins TRBV6-5 to TRBJ2-7, with TRBD1 matching 10 bases. With 6 bases clipped from V and 7 bases from J, the junction kept 6 bases outside the gene matches. Germline V gene data show CDR1 as MNHEY and CDR2 as SVGAGI. This CDR3 has 13 residues. CDR3 sequence (DNA): TGTGCCAGCAGGGGACAGGGGAGGTTGGAGCAGTACTTC. This translates into CASRGQGRLEQYF.

This clone appeared a few times. V gene TRBV2 combines with J gene TRBJ1-4; D unclear. The germline V gene has CDR1 SNHLY and CDR2 FYNNEI. The CDR3 spans 14 residues. V lost 4 bases and J lost 7, with 13 bases in between. The CDR3 DNA reads TGTGCCAGCAGTGCCGGAGGCCTCGGTGAAAAACTGTTTTTT. It yields the protein CASSAGGLGEKLFF.

V usage is TRBV30 and J usage is TRBJ2-1; D unresolved. The V end was cut by 4 bases, the J end by 5 bases, with 12 bases between. Germline V gene data show CDR1 as GTSNPN and CDR2 as SVGIG (reference sequence). The CDR3 runs to 13 residues. The CDR3 protein is CAWNAVFNNEQFF. The CDR3 nucleotides read TGTGCCTGGAATGCAGTTTTCAACAATGAGCAGTTCTTC.

The chain combines TRBV7-2 with TRBJ2-2; tentatively, D is TRBD2 (5 bases). CDR3 length: 14 amino acids. Germline V CDR1 and CDR2: SGHTA, FQGNSA. V lost 0 bases, J lost 7 bases, and 9 bases lay in between. CDR3 region: CASSLAFRDGELFF. DNA of the CDR3: TGTGCCAGCAGCTTAGCATTCCGGGACGGGGAGCTGTTTTTT.

This clone has a handful of counts. The chain joins TRBV9 to TRBJ1-5; no clear D gene. The CDR3 is 14 amino acids. From germline, CDR1 is SGDLS and CDR2 YYNGEE. The V end was cut by 2 bases, the J end by 11 bases, with 17 bases between. The CDR3 sequence: CASSVLATDGAQHF. CDR3 in DNA: TGTGCCAGCAGCGTTTTAGCCACCGATGGGGCCCAGCATTTT.

The chain joins TRBV5-5 to TRBJ2-7; D unresolved. The length of the CDR3 is 14 residues. The germline gives CDR1 SGHKS, CDR2 YYEKEE (reference sequence). The ends were cut back, 0 bases at V and 2 bases at J, with 9 bases in the middle. Here the CDR3 reads CASSLVAPTYEQYF. In DNA form, the CDR3 reads TGTGCCAGCAGCTTGGTGGCTCCAACCTACGAGCAGTACTTC.

J is TRBJ1-1 and V is TRBV15; D ambiguous. With 0 bases removed from V and 3 bases from J, the gap between germline ends came to 8 bases. CDR1 is LNHNV and CDR2 is YYDKDF in the germline V gene (reference sequence). This CDR3 contains 14 residues. CDR3 nucleotides: TGTGCCACCAGCAGAGATCGGGTGGACACTGAAGCTTTCTTT. As protein: CATSRDRVDTEAFF.

The chain recombines TRBV5-1 with TRBJ2-7; 7 positions match TRBD1. With 3 bases clipped from V and 2 bases from J, the junction kept 5 bases outside the gene matches. CDR1 SGHRS and CDR2 YFSETQ come from the germline V gene. The CDR3 runs 14 residues. CDR3 region: CASSWDSLPYEQYF. The CDR3 bases are TGCGCCAGCAGCTGGGACAGCCTTCCCTACGAGCAGTACTTC.

The chain employs TRBV4-3 and TRBJ1-4; D is undetermined. Germline CDR1 is LGHNA and CDR2 is YSLEER. The CDR3 covers 15 residues. V was shortened by 4 bases and J by 0 bases, with 9 bases between the two germline ends. For the CDR3, the DNA is TGCGCCAGCAGCCCCCGTAGTGCAACTAATGAAAAACTGTTTTTT. Its protein is CASSPRSATNEKLFF.

The chain links TRBV4-3 to TRBJ1-1; TRBD1 matches 7 bases. Unmatched junction bases numbered 1, after V lost 0 bases and J lost 3 bases. Germline CDR1 and CDR2: LGHNA and YSLEER. This CDR3 has 14 amino acids. For the CDR3, the DNA is TGCGCCAGCAGCCAAGACAGGGGGTACACTGAAGCTTTCTTT. Its protein is CASSQDRGYTEAFF.

The chain uses TRBV21-1 and TRBJ2-5; the table's TRBD2 call for D was not verified on the DNA. TRBV21-1 is a listed pseudogene. The CDR3 contains 16 residues. The DNA of the CDR3 is TGTGCCAGCAGCAAAGGGAAGGGGAGGGGTTGGGAGACCCAGTACTTC. It specifies CASSKGKGRGWETQYF.

Concerning this clone: Other DNA sequences in the sample encode the same CDR3. The gene calls are TRBV7-2 and TRBJ2-2, with D possibly being TRBD2 (6 bases). This CDR3 region has 13 residues. V lost 3 bases to trimming and J lost 6 bases, with 8 bases between them. Germline-derived CDR1 and CDR2 are SGHTA and FQGNSA. CDR3 coding DNA: TGTGCCAGCAGCTTGCGGGGCCCCGGGGAGCTGTTTTTT. This encodes CASSLRGPGELFF.

This clone was counted between two and nine times. The rearrangement joins TRBV27 to TRBJ1-4; no firm D call. CDR1 and CDR2 (germline): MNHEY, SMNVEV (reference sequence). V lost 6 bases, J lost 7 bases, and 15 bases lay in between. The CDR3 covers 14 residues. CDR3 in amino acids: CASSSGRLSEKLFF. Here the CDR3 DNA reads TGTGCCAGCAGCTCGGGCCGTTTAAGTGAAAAACTGTTTTTT.

V usage is TRBV19 and J usage is TRBJ1-5, with unresolved D. Trimming shortened V by 4 bases and J by 1 base, and 14 bases separated the two germline ends. CDR3 length: 16 amino acids. CDR1 is LNHDA, CDR2 SQIVND, per germline (reference sequence). CDR3 sequence: CASSTGAWGSNQPQHF. The DNA for the CDR3 is TGTGCCAGTAGTACTGGCGCCTGGGGAAGCAATCAGCCCCAGCATTTT.

This clone was recorded once. CDR3 in DNA: TGTGCCACCATTGACGGGAGCAATAACAATGAGCAGTTCTTC. Translated: CATIDGSNNNEQFF. The V and J genes are TRBV19 and TRBJ2-1; a weak D match, TRBD2 (6 bases). The V end lost 10 bases, the J end lost 5 bases, and 18 bases lay between the germline ends. CDR1 and CDR2 (germline): LNHDA, SQIVND (reference sequence). This CDR3 region has 14 residues.

The chain is built from TRBV19 and TRBJ2-6; no clear D gene. In germline, CDR1 is LNHDA, CDR2 SQIVND (reference sequence). V lost 7 bases and J lost 3, with 13 bases in between. The CDR3 runs to 15 residues. CDR3 in DNA: TGTGCCAGTACCGAGAAACTGGTTGGGGCCAACGTCCTGACTTTC. Encoded protein: CASTEKLVGANVLTF.

The chain has TRBV9 and TRBJ2-1, with D possibly being TRBD2 (6 bases). V gave up 0 bases and J gave up 1 base, with 11 bases separating them. Germline assignment: CDR1 SGDLS and CDR2 YYNGEE. The CDR3 extends over 16 amino acids. CDR3 sequence (DNA): TGTGCCAGCAGCGTAGTAACGGGAGTGTCCTACAATGAGCAGTTCTTC. Protein: CASSVVTGVSYNEQFF.

V gene TRBV5-1 combines with J gene TRBJ1-2; D gene uncertain. Germline CDR1 SGHRS, CDR2 YFSETQ. This CDR3 is 16 amino acids long. Trimming left V 3 bases short and J 1 base short, with 16 bases between. CDR3 sequence: CASSSGRELDNYGYTF. The CDR3 DNA reads TGCGCCAGCAGCTCGGGTCGCGAACTGGATAACTATGGCTACACCTTC.